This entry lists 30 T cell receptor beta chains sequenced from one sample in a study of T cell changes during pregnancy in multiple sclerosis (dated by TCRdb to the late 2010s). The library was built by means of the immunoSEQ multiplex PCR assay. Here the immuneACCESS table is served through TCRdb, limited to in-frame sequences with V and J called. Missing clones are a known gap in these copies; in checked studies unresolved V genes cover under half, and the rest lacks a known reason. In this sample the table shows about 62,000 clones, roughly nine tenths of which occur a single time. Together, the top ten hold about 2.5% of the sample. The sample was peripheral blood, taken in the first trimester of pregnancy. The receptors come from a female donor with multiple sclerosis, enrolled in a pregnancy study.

The CDR3 nucleotides read TGTGCCAGCAGCCAAGGGACAGGGGGGCCTCATGACGGGGAGCTGTTTTTT. Its translation is CASSQGTGGPHDGELFF. The chain links TRBV7-2 to TRBJ2-2; 11 nucleotides align to TRBD1. V lost 5 bases, J lost 7 bases, and 12 bases stayed unmatched. This CDR3 is 17 amino acids long. The germline V gene encodes CDR1 SGHTA and CDR2 FQGNSA.

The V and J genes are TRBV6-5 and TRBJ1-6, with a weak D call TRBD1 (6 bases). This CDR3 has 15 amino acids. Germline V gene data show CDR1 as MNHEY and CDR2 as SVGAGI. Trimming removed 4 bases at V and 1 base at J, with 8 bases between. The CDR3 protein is CASSSGASYNSPLHF. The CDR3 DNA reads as TGTGCCAGCAGTTCAGGGGCGTCCTATAATTCACCCCTCCACTTT.

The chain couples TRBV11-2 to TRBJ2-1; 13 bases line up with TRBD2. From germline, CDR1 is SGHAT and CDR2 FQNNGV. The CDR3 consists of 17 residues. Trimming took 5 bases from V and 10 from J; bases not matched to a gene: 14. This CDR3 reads CASSLGTSGKAPGEQFF. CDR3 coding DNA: TGTGCCAGCAGCCTGGGGACTAGCGGGAAGGCCCCGGGCGAGCAGTTCTTC.

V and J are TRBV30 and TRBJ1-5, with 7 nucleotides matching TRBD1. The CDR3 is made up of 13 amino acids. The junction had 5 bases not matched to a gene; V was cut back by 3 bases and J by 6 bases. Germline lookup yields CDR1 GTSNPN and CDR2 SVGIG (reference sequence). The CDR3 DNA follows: TGTGCCTGGAGCACAGGGGAAGGTCAGCCCCAGCATTTT. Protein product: CAWSTGEGQPQHF.

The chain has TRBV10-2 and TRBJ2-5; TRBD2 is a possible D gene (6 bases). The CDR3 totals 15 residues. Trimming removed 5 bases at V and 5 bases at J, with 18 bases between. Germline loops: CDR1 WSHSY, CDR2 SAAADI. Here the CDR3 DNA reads TGCGCCAGCAGTCGGTGGGAGGTCGAAGACGAGACCCAGTACTTC. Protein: CASSRWEVEDETQYF.

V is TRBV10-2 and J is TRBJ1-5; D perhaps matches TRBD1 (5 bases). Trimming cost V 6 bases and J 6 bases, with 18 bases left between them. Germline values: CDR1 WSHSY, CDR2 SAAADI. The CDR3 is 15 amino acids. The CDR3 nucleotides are TGCGCCAGCAGGGAGGCGCTGGGGGAGGCTCAGCCCCAGCATTTT. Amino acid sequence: CASREALGEAQPQHF.

In DNA form, the CDR3 reads TGTGCCAGCAGGCTGGGACAGAGCAATCAGCCCCAGCATTTT. Amino acids: CASRLGQSNQPQHF. The chain employs TRBV5-6 and TRBJ1-5; 7 nucleotides line up with TRBD1. Germline trimming cut 5 bases from V and 1 base from J; bases unmatched to any gene: 3. Germline CDR1 SGHDT, CDR2 YYEEEE. CDR3 length equals 14 residues. The complete variable domain, with remaining parts taken from reference TRBV5-6 and TRBJ1-5, reads DAGVTQSPTHLIKTRGQQVTLRCSPKSGHDTVSWYQQALGQGPQFIFQYYEEEERQRGNFPDRFSGHQFPNYSSELNVNALLLGDSALYLCASRLGQSNQPQHFGDGTRLSIL.

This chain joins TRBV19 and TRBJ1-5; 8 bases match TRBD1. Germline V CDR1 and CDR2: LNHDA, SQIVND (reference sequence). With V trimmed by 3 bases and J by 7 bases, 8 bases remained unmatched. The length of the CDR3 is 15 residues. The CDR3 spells CASSIRRTGLQPQHF. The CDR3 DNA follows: TGTGCCAGTAGTATTCGCCGGACAGGGCTACAGCCCCAGCATTTT.

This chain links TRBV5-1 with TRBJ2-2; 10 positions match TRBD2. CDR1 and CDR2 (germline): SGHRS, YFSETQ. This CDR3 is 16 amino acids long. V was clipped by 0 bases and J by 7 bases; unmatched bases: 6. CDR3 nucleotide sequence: TGCGCCAGCAGCTTGGGGCTAGCGGGAGACGGCGGGGAGCTGTTTTTT. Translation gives CASSLGLAGDGGELFF.

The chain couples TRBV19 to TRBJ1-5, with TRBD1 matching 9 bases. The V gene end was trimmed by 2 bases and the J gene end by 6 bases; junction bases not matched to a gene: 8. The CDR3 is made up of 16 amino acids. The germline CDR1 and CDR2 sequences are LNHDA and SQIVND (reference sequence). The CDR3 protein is CASSILGQGLGQPQHF. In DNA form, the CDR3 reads TGTGCCAGTAGTATACTAGGACAGGGGCTGGGTCAGCCCCAGCATTTT. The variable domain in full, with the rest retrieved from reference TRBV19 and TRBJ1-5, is DGGITQSPKYLFRKEGQNVTLSCEQNLNHDAMYWYRQDPGQGLRLIYYSQIVNDFQKGDIAEGYSVSREKKESFPLTVTSAQKNPTAFYLCASSILGQGLGQPQHFGDGTRLSIL.

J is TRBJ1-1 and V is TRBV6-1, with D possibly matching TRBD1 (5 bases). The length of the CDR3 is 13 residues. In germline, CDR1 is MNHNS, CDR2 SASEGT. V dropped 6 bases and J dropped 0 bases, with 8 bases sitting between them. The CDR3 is CASSRQLNTEAFF. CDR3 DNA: TGTGCCAGCAGCCGACAGCTGAACACTGAAGCTTTCTTT.

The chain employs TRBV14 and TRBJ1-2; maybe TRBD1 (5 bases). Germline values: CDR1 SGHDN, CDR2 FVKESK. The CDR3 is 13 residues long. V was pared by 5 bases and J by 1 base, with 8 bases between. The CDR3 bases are TGTGCCAGCAGCAGGACACTTAACTATGGCTACACCTTC. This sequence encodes CASSRTLNYGYTF.

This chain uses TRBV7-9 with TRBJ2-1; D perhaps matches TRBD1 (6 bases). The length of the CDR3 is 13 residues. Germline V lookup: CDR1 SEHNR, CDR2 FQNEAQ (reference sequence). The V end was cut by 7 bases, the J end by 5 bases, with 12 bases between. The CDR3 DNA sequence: TGTGCCAGCACCCTTAGGGACAACAATGAGCAGTTCTTC. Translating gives CASTLRDNNEQFF.

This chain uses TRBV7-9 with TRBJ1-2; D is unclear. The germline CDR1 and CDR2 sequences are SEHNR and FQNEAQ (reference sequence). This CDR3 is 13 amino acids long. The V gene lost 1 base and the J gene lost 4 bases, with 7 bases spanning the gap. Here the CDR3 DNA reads TGTGCCAGCAGCTTAGGAGGAGTCTATGGCTACACCTTC. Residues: CASSLGGVYGYTF.

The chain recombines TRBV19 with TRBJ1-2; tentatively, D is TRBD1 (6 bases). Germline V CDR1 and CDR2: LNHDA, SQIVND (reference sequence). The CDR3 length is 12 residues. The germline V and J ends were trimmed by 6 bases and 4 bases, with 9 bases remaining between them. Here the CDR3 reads CASSPGVYGYTF. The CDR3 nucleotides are TGTGCCAGTAGCCCAGGGGTCTATGGCTACACCTTC.

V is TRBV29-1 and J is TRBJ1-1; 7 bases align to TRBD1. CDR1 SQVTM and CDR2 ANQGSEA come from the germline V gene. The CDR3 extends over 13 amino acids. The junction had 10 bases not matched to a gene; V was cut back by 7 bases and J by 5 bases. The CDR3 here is CSAAGTAKTEAFF. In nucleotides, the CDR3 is TGCAGCGCCGCCGGGACAGCTAAGACTGAAGCTTTCTTT.

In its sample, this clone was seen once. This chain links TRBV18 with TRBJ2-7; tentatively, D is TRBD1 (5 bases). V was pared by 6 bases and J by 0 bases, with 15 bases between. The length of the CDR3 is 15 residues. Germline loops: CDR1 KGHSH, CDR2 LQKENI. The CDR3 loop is CASSPWTRSSYEQYF. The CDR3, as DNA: TGTGCCAGCTCCCCATGGACACGGAGCTCCTACGAGCAGTACTTC.

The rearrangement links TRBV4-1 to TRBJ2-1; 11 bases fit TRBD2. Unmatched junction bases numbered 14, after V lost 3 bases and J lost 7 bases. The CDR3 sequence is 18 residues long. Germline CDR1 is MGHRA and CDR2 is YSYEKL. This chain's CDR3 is CASSQTNLLAGVVNEQFF. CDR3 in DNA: TGCGCCAGCAGCCAGACTAACCTACTAGCGGGAGTTGTGAATGAGCAGTTCTTC.

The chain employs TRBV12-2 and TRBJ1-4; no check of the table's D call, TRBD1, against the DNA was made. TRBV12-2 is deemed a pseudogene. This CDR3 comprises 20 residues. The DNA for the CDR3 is TGTGCAAGTCGCTTAAGGGAATGTGGACAGGGGGGCCCATTTAATGAAAAACTGTTTTTT. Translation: CASRLRECGQGGPFNEKLFF.

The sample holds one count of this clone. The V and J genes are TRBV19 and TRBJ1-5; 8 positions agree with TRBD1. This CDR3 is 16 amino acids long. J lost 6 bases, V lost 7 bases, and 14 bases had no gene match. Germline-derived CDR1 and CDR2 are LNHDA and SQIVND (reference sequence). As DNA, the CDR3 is TGTGCCAGTACAAAATATCAACAGGGGGTCGGTCAGCCCCAGCATTTT. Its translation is CASTKYQQGVGQPQHF.

CDR3 nucleotides: TGTGCCGAGGGTCGGGAGGGACGAGATACGCAGTATTTT. It codes for CAEGREGRDTQYF. The chain recombines TRBV2 with TRBJ2-3; 8 bases agree with TRBD2. This CDR3 contains 13 residues. The J segment lost 5 bases and the V segment lost 11 bases, leaving 9 bases of the junction unmatched. CDR1 is SNHLY and CDR2 is FYNNEI in the germline V gene. The entire variable domain, with the rest obtained from reference TRBV2 and TRBJ2-3, is as follows: EPEVTQTPSHQVTQMGQEVILRCVPISNHLYFYWYRQILGQKVEFLVSFYNNEISEKSEIFDDQFSVERPDGSNFTLKIRSTKLEDSAMYFCAEGREGRDTQYFGPGTRLTVL.

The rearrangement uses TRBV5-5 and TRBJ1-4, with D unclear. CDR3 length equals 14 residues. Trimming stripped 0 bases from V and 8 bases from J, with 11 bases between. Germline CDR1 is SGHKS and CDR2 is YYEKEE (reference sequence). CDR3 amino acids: CASSLGGHGEKLFF. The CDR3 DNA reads TGTGCCAGCAGCTTGGGAGGGCACGGGGAAAAACTGTTTTTT.

CDR3 amino acids: CASRGQGSYESGNQPQHF. The CDR3 bases are TGTGCCAGTAGGGGCCAGGGGTCATATGAAAGTGGCAATCAGCCCCAGCATTTT. This chain joins TRBV19 and TRBJ1-5; D is possibly TRBD1 (6 bases). Germline CDR1 reads LNHDA; CDR2 reads SQIVND (reference sequence). The germline V and J ends were trimmed by 6 bases and 2 bases, with 23 bases remaining between them. The CDR3 totals 18 residues.

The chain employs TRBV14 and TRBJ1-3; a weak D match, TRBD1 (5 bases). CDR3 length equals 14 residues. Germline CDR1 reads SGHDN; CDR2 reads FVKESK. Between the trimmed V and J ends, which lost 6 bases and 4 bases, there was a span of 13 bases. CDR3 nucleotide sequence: TGTGCCAGCAGAAGCCAGGGTTTCGGAAACACCATATATTTT. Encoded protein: CASRSQGFGNTIYF.

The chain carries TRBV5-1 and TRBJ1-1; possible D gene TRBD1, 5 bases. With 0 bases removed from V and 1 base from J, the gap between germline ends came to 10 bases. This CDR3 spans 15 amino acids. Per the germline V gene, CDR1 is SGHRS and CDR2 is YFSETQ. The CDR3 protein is CASSLGGLWNTEAFF. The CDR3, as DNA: TGCGCCAGCAGCTTGGGGGGACTTTGGAACACTGAAGCTTTCTTT.

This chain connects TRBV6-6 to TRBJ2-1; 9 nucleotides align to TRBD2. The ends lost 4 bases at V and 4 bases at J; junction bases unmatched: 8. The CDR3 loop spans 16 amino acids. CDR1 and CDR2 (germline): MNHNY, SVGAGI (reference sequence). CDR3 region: CASSSASSGGYNEQFF. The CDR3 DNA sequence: TGTGCCAGCAGTTCCGCGAGTAGCGGGGGTTACAATGAGCAGTTCTTC.

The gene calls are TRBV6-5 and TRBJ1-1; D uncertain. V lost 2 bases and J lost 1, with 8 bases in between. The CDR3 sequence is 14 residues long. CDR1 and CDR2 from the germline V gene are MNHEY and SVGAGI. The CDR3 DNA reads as TGTGCCAGCAGTTACGGGCGCCCGAACACTGAAGCTTTCTTT. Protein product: CASSYGRPNTEAFF.

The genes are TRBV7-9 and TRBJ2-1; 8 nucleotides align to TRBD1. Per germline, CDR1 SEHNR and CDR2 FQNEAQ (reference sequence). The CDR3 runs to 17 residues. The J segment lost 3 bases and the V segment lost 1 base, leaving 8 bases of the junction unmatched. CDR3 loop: CASSLVVGQGFYNEQFF. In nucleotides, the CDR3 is TGTGCCAGCAGCTTAGTAGTCGGACAGGGTTTCTACAATGAGCAGTTCTTC.

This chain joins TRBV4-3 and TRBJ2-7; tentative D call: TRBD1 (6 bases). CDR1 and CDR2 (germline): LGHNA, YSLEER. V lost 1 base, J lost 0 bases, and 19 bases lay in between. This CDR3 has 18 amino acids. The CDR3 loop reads CASSQARSGQFSSYEQYF. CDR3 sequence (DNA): TGCGCCAGCAGCCAAGCCCGCAGCGGACAGTTTAGCTCCTACGAGCAGTACTTC.

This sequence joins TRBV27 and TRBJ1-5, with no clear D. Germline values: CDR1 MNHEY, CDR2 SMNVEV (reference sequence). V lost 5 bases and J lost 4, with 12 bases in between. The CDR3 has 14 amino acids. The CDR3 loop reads CASSQWRENQPQHF. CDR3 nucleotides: TGTGCCAGCAGTCAATGGCGGGAAAATCAGCCCCAGCATTTT.